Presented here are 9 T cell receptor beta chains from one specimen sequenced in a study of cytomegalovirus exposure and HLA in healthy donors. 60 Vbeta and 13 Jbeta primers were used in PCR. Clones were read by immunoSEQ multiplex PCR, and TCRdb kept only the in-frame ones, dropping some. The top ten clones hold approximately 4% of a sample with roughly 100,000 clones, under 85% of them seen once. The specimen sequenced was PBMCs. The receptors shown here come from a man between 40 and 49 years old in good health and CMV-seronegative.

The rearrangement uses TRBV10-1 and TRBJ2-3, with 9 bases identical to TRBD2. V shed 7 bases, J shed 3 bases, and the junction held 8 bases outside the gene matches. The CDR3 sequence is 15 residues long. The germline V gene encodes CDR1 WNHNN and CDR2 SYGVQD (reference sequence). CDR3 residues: CASKASGVETDTQYF. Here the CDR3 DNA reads TGCGCCAGCAAGGCTAGCGGGGTGGAAACAGATACGCAGTATTTT.

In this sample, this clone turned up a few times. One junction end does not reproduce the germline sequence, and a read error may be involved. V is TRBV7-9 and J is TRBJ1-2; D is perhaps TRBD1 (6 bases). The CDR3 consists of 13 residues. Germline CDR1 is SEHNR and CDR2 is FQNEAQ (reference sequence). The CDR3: CSSSPGQNYGYTF. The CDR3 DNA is TGTTCCAGCAGCCCCGGACAGAACTATGGCTACACCTTC.

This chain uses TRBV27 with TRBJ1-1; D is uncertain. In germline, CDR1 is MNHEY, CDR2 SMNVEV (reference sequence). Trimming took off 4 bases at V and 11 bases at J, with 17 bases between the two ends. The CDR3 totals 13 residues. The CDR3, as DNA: TGTGCCAGCAGTTCCAACAGTCGAGCTTCGGCTTTCTTT. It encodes CASSSNSRASAFF.

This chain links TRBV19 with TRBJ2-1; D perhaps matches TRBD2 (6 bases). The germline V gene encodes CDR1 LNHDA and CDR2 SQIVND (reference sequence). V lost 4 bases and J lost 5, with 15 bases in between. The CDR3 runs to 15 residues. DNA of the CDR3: TGTGCCAGTAGTAGGAGACTAGAAATCGACAATGAGCAGTTCTTC. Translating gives CASSRRLEIDNEQFF.

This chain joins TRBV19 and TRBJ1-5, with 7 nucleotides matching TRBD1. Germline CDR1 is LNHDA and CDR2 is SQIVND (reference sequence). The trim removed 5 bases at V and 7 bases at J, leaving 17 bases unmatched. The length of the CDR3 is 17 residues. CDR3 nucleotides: TGTGCCAGTAGTTTCCGCCCCCGCGGAGGGGGCGTACAGCCCCAGCATTTT. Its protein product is CASSFRPRGGGVQPQHF.

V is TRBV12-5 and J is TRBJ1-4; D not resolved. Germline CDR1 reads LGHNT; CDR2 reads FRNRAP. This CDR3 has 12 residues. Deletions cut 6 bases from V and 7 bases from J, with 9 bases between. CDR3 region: CASGPAGEKLFF. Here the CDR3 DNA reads TGTGCTAGTGGGCCAGCGGGTGAAAAACTGTTTTTT. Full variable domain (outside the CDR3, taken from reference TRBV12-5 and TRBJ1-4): DARVTQTPRHKVTEMGQEVTMRCQPILGHNTVFWYRQTMMQGLELLAYFRNRAPLDDSGMPKDRFSAEMPDATLATLKIQPSEPRDSAVYFCASGPAGEKLFFGSGTQLSVL.

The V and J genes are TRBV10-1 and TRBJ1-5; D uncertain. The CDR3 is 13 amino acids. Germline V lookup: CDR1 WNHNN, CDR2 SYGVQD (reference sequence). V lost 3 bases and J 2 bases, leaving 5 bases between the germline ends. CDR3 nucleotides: TGCGCCAGCAGTGATTATGGCAATCAGCCCCAGCATTTT. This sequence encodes CASSDYGNQPQHF.

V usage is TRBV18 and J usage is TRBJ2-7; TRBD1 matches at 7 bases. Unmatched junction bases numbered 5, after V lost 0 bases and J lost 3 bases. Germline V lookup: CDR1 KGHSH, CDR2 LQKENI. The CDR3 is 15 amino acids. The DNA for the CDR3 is TGTGCCAGCTCACCACCGGGCAGGGGGTACTACGAGCAGTACTTC. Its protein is CASSPPGRGYYEQYF.

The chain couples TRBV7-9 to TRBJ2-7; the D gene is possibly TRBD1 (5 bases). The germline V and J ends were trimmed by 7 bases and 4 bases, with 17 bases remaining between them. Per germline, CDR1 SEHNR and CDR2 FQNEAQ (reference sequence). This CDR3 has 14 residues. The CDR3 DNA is TGTGCCAGCACCCGGAACACAGGAAGATACGAGCAGTACGTC. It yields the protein CASTRNTGRYEQYV.